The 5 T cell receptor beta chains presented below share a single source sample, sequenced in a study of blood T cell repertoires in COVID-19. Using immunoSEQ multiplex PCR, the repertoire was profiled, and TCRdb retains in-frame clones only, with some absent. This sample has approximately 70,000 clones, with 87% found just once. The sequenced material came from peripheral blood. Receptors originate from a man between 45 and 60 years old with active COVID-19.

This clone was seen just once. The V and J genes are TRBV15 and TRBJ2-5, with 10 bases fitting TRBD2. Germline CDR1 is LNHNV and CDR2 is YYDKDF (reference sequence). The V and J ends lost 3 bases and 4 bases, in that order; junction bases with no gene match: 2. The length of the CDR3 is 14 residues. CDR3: CATSRRLAGETQYF. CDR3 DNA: TGTGCCACCAGCAGGAGACTAGCGGGAGAGACCCAGTACTTC.

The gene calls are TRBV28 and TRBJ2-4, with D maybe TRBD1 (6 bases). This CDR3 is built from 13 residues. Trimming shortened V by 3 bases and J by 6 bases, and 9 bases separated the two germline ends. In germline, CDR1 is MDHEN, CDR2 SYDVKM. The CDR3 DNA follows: TGTGCCAGCAGTTTCGGGACACGAAACATTCAGTACTTC. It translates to CASSFGTRNIQYF.

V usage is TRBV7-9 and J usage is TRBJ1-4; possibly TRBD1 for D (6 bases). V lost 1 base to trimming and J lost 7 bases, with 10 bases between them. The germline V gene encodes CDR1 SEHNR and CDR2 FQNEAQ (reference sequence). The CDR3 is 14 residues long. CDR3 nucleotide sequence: TGTGCCAGCAGCTTAGGGCAGGGGTTTGAAAAACTGTTTTTT. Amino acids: CASSLGQGFEKLFF.

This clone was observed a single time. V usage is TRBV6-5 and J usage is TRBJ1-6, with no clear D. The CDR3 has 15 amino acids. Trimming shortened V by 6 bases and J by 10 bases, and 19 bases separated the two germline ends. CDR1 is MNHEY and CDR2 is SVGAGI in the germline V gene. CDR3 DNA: TGTGCCAGCAGGCCAGGTCTCATGGGAGGGTCACCCCTCCACTTT. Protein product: CASRPGLMGGSPLHF.

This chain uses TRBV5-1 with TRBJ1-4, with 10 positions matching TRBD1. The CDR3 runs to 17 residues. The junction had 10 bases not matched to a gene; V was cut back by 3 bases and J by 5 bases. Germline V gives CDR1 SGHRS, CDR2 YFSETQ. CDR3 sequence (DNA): TGCGCCAGCAGCTACTCACCCTCGACAGGGGGCAATGAAAAACTGTTTTTT. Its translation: CASSYSPSTGGNEKLFF.